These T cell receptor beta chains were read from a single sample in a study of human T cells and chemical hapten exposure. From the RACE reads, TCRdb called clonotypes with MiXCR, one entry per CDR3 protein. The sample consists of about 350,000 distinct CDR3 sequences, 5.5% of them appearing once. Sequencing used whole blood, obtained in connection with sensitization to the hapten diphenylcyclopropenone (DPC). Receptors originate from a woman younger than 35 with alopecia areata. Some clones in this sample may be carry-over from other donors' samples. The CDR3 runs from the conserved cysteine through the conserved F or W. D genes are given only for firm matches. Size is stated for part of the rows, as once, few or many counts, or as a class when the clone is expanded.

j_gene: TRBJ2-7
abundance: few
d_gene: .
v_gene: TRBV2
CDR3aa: CASKDSLSYEQYF
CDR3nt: TGTGCCAGCAAGGACAGCCTCTCCTACGAGCAGTACTTC

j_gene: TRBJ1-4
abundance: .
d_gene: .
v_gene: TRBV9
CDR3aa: CASSVGLGARSEKLFF
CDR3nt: TGTGCCAGCAGCGTAGGTCTGGGAGCGAGGAGTGAAAAACTGTTTTTT

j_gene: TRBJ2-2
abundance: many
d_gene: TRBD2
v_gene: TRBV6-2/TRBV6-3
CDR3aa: CASSYDGLAFGELFF
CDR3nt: TGTGCCAGCAGTTACGACGGACTAGCATTCGGGGAGCTGTTTTTT

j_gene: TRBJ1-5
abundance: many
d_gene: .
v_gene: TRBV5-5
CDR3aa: CASSLGGLPGQPQHF
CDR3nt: TGTGCCAGCAGCTTGGGGGGGTTACCAGGCCAGCCCCAGCATTTT

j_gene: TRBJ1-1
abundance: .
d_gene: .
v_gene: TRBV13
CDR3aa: CASSPKGVSGAFF
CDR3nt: TGTGCCAGCAGTCCCAAGGGGGTCTCGGGGGCTTTCTTT

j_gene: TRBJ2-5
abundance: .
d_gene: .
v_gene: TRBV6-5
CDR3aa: CASAIPGSRTQYF
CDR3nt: TGTGCCAGCGCCATCCCGGGTTCGCGAACCCAGTACTTC

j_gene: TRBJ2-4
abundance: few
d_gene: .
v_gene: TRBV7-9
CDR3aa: CASSLDSDQDWAKNIQYF
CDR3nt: TGTGCCAGCAGCTTGGACTCCGACCAAGACTGGGCCAAAAACATTCAGTACTTC

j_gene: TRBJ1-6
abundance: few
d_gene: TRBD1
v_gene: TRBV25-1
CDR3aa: CASSEGPGTGESPLHF
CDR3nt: TGTGCCAGCAGTGAAGGGCCGGGGACAGGGGAATCACCCCTCCACTTT

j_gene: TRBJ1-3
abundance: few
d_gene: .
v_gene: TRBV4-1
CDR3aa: CASSLYHSVSGNTIYF
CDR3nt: TGCGCCAGCAGCCTCTACCATTCCGTCTCTGGAAACACCATATATTTT

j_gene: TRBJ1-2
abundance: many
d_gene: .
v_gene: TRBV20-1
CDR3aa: CSASPGSDYGYTF
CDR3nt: TGCAGTGCTAGCCCGGGGTCGGACTATGGCTACACCTTC

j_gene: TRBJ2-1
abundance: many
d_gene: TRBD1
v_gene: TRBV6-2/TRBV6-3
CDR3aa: CASSYGTGGVNEQFF
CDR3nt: TGTGCCAGCAGTTACGGGACAGGGGGAGTGAATGAGCAGTTCTTC

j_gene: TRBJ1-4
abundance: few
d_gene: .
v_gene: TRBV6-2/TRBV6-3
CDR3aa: CASSPAKKEKLFF
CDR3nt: TGTGCCAGCAGTCCAGCGAAAAAAGAAAAACTGTTTTTT

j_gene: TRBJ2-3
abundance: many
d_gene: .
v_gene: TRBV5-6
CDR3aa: CASSLAGGSDTQYF
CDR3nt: TGTGCCAGCAGCTTGGCGGGCGGGTCAGATACGCAGTATTTT

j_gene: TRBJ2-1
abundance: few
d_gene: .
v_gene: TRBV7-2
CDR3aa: CASSRTRTNNEQFF
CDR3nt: TGTGCCAGCAGTCGAACCCGGACTAATAATGAGCAGTTCTTC

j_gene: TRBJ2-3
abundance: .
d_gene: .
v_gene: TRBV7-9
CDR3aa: CASTKIVNTRLLTTDTQYF
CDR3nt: TGTGCCAGCACCAAAATTGTCAATACCAGGCTCCTTACCACAGATACGCAGTATTTT

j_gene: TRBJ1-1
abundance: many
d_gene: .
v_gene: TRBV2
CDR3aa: CASPLAQGTEAFF
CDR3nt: TGTGCCAGCCCATTGGCACAGGGAACTGAAGCTTTCTTT

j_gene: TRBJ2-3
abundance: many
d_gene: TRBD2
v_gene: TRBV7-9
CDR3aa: CASSRGLAGDTQYF
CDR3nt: TGTGCCAGCAGTCGCGGACTAGCTGGAGATACGCAGTATTTT

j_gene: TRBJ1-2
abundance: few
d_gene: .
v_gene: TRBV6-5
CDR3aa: CASSKAAGVFIYGYTF
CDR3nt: TGTGCCAGCAGTAAGGCGGCAGGGGTGTTTATCTATGGCTACACCTTC

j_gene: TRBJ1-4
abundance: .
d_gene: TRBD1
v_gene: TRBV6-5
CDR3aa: CASSTGGWEKLFF
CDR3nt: TGTGCCAGCAGTACAGGGGGTTGGGAAAAACTGTTTTTT

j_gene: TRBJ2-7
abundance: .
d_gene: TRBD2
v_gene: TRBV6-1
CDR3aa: CASSEASAGGSYEQYF
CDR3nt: TGTGCCAGCAGTGAAGCGTCAGCGGGAGGCTCCTACGAGCAGTACTTC

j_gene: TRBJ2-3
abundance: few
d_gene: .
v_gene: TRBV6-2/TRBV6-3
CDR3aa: CASSDTTSGDTQYF
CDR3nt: TGTGCCAGCAGCGACACCACATCGGGGGATACGCAGTATTTT

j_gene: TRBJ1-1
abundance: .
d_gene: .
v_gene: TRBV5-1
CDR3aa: CASSSSWVQGNTEAFF
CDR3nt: TGCGCCAGCAGCTCCTCTTGGGTACAGGGAAACACTGAAGCTTTCTTT